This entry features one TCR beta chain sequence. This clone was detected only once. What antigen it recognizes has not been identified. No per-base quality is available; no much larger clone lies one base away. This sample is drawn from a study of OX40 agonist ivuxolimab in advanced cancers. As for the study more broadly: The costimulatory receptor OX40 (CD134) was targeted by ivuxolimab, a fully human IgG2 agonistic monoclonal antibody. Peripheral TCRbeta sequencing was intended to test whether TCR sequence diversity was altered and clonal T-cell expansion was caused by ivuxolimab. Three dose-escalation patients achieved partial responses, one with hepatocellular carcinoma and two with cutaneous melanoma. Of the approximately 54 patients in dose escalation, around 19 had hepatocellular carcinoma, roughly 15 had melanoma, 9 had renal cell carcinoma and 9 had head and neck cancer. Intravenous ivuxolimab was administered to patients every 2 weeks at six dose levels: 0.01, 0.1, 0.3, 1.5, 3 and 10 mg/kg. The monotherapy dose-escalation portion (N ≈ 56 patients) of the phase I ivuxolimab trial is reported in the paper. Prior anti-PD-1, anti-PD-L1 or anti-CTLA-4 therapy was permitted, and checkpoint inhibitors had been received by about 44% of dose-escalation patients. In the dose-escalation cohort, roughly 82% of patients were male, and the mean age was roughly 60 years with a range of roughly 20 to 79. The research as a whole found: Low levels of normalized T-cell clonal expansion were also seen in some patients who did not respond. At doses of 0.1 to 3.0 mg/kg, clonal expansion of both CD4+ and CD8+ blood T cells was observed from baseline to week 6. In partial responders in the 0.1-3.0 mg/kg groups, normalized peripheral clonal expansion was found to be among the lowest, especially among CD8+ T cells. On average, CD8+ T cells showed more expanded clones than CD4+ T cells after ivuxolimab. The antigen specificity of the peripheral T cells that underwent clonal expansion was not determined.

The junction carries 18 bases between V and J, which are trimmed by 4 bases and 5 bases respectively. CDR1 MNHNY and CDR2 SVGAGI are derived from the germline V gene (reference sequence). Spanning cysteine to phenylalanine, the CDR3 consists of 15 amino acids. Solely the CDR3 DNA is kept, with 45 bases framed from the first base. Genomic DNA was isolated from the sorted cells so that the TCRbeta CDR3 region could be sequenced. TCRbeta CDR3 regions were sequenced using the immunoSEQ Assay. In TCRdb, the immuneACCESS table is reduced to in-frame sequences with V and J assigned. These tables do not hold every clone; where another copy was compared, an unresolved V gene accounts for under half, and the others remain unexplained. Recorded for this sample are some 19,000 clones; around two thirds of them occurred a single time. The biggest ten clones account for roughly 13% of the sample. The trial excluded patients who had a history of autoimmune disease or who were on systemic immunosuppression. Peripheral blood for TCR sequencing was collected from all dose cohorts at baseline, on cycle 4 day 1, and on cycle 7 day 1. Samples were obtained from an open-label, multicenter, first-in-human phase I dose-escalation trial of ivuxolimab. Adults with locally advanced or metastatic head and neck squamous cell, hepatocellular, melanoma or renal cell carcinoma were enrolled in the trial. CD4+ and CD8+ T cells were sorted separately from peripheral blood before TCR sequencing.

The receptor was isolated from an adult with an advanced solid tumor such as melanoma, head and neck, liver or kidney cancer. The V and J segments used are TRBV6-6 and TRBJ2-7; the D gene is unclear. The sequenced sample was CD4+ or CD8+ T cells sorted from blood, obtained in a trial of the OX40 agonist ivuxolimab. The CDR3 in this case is CASSSHTPLGHEQYF. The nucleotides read TGTGCCAGCAGTTCTCACACCCCACTCGGTCACGAGCAGTACTTC.